The sequence of this TCR beta chain was determined in a study of technical replicates of blood from several donors. Only in-frame clones appear in the TCRdb table, and some are missing; sequencing was by immunoSEQ multiplex PCR. The table has about 56,000 clones, nearly 95% seen once. Germline loops: CDR1 SGHAT, CDR2 FQDESV (reference sequence). Trimming cost V 4 bases and J 1 base, with 7 bases left between them. The CDR3 extends over 13 amino acids. The chain joins TRBV11-1 to TRBJ1-1, with D uncertain. The sequenced sample consisted of PBMCs. This sequence was found in a human donor in good health. Some clones in this sample may be carry-over from other donors' samples. CDR3 residues: CASSSRGNTEAFF. CDR3 DNA sequence: TGTGCCAGCAGCTCGAGAGGGAACACTGAAGCTTTCTTT.